The T cell receptor (beta chain) described here comes from a study of shared T cell receptors in the human thymus. Profiled with immunoSEQ multiplex PCR; TCRdb holds only in-frame clones, not every one. This sample yields about 500,000 clones, of which 75% to 85% are seen a single time; 0.013% belongs to the top ten. CDR1 MGHRA and CDR2 YSYEKL come from the germline V gene. CDR3 size: 14 residues. V shed 4 bases and J shed 3 bases, with 13 bases lying between them. This same sample was also taken into another study, of human thymus T cells. That publication notes: Donation was from healthy Finnish infants who were having corrective surgery that addressed congenital heart defects. In corrective heart surgery, resections were taken, and these provided the thymus tissue. Unrelated people showed highly overlapping thymic repertoires, related research reported.

The clonotype comes from a boy in the first two years of life with a congenital heart defect. Sequenced material: thymocytes. V is TRBV4-1 and J is TRBJ2-7, with unresolved D. The CDR3 DNA follows: TGCGCCAGCAGCCTCAAGCTCCCCTACTACGAGCAGTACTTC. This sequence encodes CASSLKLPYYEQYF.